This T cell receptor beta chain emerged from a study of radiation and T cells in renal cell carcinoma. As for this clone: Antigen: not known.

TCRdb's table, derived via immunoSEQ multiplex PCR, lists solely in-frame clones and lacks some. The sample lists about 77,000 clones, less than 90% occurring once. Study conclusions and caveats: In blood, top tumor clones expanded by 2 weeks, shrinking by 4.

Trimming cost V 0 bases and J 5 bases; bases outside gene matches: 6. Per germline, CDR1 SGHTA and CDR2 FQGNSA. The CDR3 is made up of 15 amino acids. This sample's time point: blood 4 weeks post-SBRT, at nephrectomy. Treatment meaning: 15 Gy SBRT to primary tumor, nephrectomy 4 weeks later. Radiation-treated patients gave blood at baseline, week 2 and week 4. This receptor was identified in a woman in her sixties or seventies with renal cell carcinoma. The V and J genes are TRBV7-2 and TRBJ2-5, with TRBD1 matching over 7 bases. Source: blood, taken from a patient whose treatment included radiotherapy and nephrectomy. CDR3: CASSLASVTGETQYF. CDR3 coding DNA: TGTGCCAGCAGCTTAGCGTCGGTGACAGGGGAGACCCAGTACTTC.